Following are 18 T cell receptor beta chains from one sample sequenced in a study of cytomegalovirus exposure and HLA in healthy donors. The PCR was carried out with 60 Vbeta primers and 13 Jbeta primers. Method: immunoSEQ multiplex PCR; TCRdb's copy keeps in-frame clones and lacks some. The sample holds roughly 80,000 clones, roughly 84% seen once. The source material was PBMCs. All receptors come from a woman aged 45 to 65 in good health and CMV-seronegative.

The CDR3 is CASTGFTSYNEQFF. The CDR3 DNA follows: TGTGCCAGCACAGGGTTTACATCCTACAATGAGCAGTTCTTC. The V gene is TRBV2, the J gene TRBJ2-1; a possible D gene is TRBD1 (5 bases). CDR1 and CDR2 from the germline V gene are SNHLY and FYNNEI. This CDR3 contains 14 residues. Trimming pared 7 bases from V and 1 base from J, leaving 11 bases between.

Concerning this clone: Other DNA sequences in the sample encode the same CDR3. The chain couples TRBV19 to TRBJ2-2, with TRBD2 as a possible D gene (6 bases). Germline V gene sequence: CDR1 LNHDA, CDR2 SQIVND (reference sequence). The V end lost 6 bases, the J end lost 2 bases, and 10 bases lay between the germline ends. This CDR3 contains 14 residues. For the CDR3, the DNA is TGTGCCAGTAGATGGGGGGAAAACACCGGGGAGCTGTTTTTT. Translating it yields CASRWGENTGELFF. Variable domain in full (rest from reference TRBV19 and TRBJ2-2): DGGITQSPKYLFRKEGQNVTLSCEQNLNHDAMYWYRQDPGQGLRLIYYSQIVNDFQKGDIAEGYSVSREKKESFPLTVTSAQKNPTAFYLCASRWGENTGELFFGEGSRLTVL.

The V and J genes are TRBV6-1 and TRBJ2-1; 8 positions agree with TRBD2. Germline assignment: CDR1 MNHNS and CDR2 SASEGT. V lost 5 bases and J lost 3; bases outside the gene matches: 6. The CDR3 covers 15 residues. The CDR3 DNA follows: TGTGCCAGCAGTCCGGGACTAGAGGGCTACAATGAGCAGTTCTTC. Translating gives CASSPGLEGYNEQFF.

The chain joins TRBV4-2 to TRBJ2-1, with TRBD2 as a possible D gene (5 bases). Trimming took 0 bases from V and 5 from J, leaving 8 bases between them. Germline assignment: CDR1 LGHNA and CDR2 YNFKEQ. The CDR3 has 14 residues. CDR3 residues: CASSQELDHNEQFF. DNA of the CDR3: TGTGCCAGCAGCCAAGAACTAGACCACAATGAGCAGTTCTTC.

By sample share, this clone is medium-sized. The chain carries TRBV6-4 and TRBJ2-1, with D maybe TRBD1 (6 bases). This CDR3 is 13 amino acids long. Germline CDR1 is MRHNA and CDR2 is SNTAGT. Trimming removed 2 bases at V and 5 bases at J, with 7 bases between. The CDR3 nucleotides read TGTGCCAGCAGTGACCGGGACAACAATGAGCAGTTCTTC. This translates into CASSDRDNNEQFF.

The chain has TRBV27 and TRBJ2-5, with D perhaps matching TRBD1 (6 bases). Germline CDR1 reads MNHEY; CDR2 reads SMNVEV (reference sequence). V was shortened by 6 bases and J by 4 bases, with 15 bases between the two germline ends. The CDR3 is made up of 14 amino acids. CDR3 loop: CASSWGRGGETQYF. DNA of the CDR3: TGTGCCAGCAGCTGGGGCAGGGGTGGAGAGACCCAGTACTTC.

The V call is TRBV11-2, the J call TRBJ2-2, with 7 bases that match TRBD1. Germline values: CDR1 SGHAT, CDR2 FQNNGV. The CDR3 has 16 residues. V lost 4 bases and J lost 3; bases outside the gene matches: 8. The CDR3: CASSSYRGLDTGELFF. The CDR3 DNA reads as TGTGCCAGCAGCTCCTACAGGGGTTTGGACACCGGGGAGCTGTTTTTT. The entire variable domain, with the rest obtained from reference TRBV11-2 and TRBJ2-2, is as follows: EAGVAQSPRYKIIEKRQSVAFWCNPISGHATLYWYQQILGQGPKLLIQFQNNGVVDDSQLPKDRFSAERLKGVDSTLKIQPAKLEDSAVYLCASSSYRGLDTGELFFGEGSRLTVL.

This clone was observed a handful of times. DNA for the CDR3: TGCGCCAGCAGCCATAAGTGGCCCCTCATGGGGCGGAATGAAAAACTGTTTTTT. It specifies CASSHKWPLMGRNEKLFF. The rearrangement joins TRBV4-3 to TRBJ1-4, with D perhaps TRBD1 (5 bases). Trimming cost V 3 bases and J 5 bases, with 22 bases left between them. Germline-derived CDR1 and CDR2 are LGHNA and YSLEER. The CDR3 extends over 18 amino acids.

The gene calls are TRBV7-9 and TRBJ1-6, with a possible D match to TRBD1 (5 bases). The CDR3 runs to 14 residues. V lost 6 bases to trimming and J lost 7 bases, with 13 bases between them. The germline V gene has CDR1 SEHNR and CDR2 FQNEAQ (reference sequence). The CDR3 sequence is CASRWGDWNSPLHF. CDR3 coding DNA: TGTGCCAGCAGGTGGGGGGATTGGAATTCACCCCTCCACTTT.

The count of this clone is one. CDR3 sequence: CASKNTGELFF. CDR3 in DNA: TGTGCCAGTAAAAACACCGGGGAGCTGTTTTTT. The chain is built from TRBV27 and TRBJ2-2; D unclear. Germline lookup yields CDR1 MNHEY and CDR2 SMNVEV (reference sequence). Trimming shortened V by 9 bases and J by 2 bases, and 4 bases separated the two germline ends. The CDR3 is 11 residues long.

The V and J genes are TRBV6-1 and TRBJ1-2; possibly TRBD1 for D (6 bases). Per the germline V gene, CDR1 is MNHNS and CDR2 is SASEGT. The V end lost 1 base, the J end lost 8 bases, and 11 bases lay between the germline ends. The CDR3 has 13 amino acids. The CDR3 region is CASSEGITGGYTF. The DNA of the CDR3 is TGTGCCAGCAGTGAAGGAATCACAGGGGGCTACACCTTC.

The chain recombines TRBV28 with TRBJ2-3; the D gene is possibly TRBD1 (5 bases). The ends were cut back, 5 bases at V and 2 bases at J, with 8 bases in the middle. The CDR3 is 13 residues long. Germline CDR1 is MDHEN and CDR2 is SYDVKM. CDR3 residues: CASSLQATDTQYF. The CDR3 coding sequence is TGTGCCAGCAGTCTACAGGCCACAGATACGCAGTATTTT.

The chain employs TRBV6-5 and TRBJ1-2, with D possibly being TRBD1 (6 bases). This CDR3 has 15 amino acids. The germline V gene encodes CDR1 MNHEY and CDR2 SVGAGI. The V gene lost 4 bases and the J gene lost 4 bases, with 16 bases spanning the gap. CDR3 coding DNA: TGTGCCAGCAGTTCTGCCTACAGGGAACCCTATGGCTACACCTTC. Translating gives CASSSAYREPYGYTF.

This clone occurred a few times. The CDR3 DNA reads as TGTGCCAGCAGTTCCTTAGCGGGAGAGTACACAGATACGCAGTATTTT. Its protein product is CASSSLAGEYTDTQYF. The chain links TRBV27 to TRBJ2-3, with 9 bases lining up with TRBD2. The germline V gene encodes CDR1 MNHEY and CDR2 SMNVEV (reference sequence). There are 16 residues in the CDR3. Germline trimming cut 4 bases from V and 2 bases from J; bases unmatched to any gene: 7.

J is TRBJ2-1 and V is TRBV28; 7 positions agree with TRBD2. J was trimmed by 8 bases and V by 2 bases; bases with no gene match: 6. The CDR3 runs 14 residues. Germline V lookup: CDR1 MDHEN, CDR2 SYDVKM. CDR3 protein: CASSLRTRVDEQFF. The CDR3 nucleotides read TGTGCCAGCAGTTTAAGGACTAGGGTTGATGAGCAGTTCTTC.

This clone was picked up a small number of times. The V and J genes are TRBV19 and TRBJ1-1; 7 bases match TRBD1. The germline V gene has CDR1 LNHDA and CDR2 SQIVND (reference sequence). V gave up 5 bases and J gave up 4 bases; unmatched junction bases: 19. This CDR3 is built from 18 residues. The CDR3 sequence: CASSLLASPGQAGTEAFF. The CDR3 region has the DNA TGTGCCAGTAGTCTCCTAGCCTCACCCGGACAGGCGGGCACTGAAGCTTTCTTT. Using reference TRBV19 and TRBJ1-1 for the parts outside the CDR3, the full variable domain is DGGITQSPKYLFRKEGQNVTLSCEQNLNHDAMYWYRQDPGQGLRLIYYSQIVNDFQKGDIAEGYSVSREKKESFPLTVTSAQKNPTAFYLCASSLLASPGQAGTEAFFGQGTRLTVV.

The chain has TRBV15 and TRBJ1-4; D is uncertain. V lost 4 bases and J lost 5, with 11 bases in between. Germline V gene sequence: CDR1 LNHNV, CDR2 YYDKDF (reference sequence). This CDR3 spans 14 amino acids. This CDR3 reads CATSMELKNEKLFF. In nucleotides, the CDR3 is TGTGCCACCAGCATGGAGTTGAAAAATGAAAAACTGTTTTTT.

J is TRBJ2-1 and V is TRBV7-8, with TRBD1 matching 7 bases. The J segment lost 5 bases and the V segment lost 5 bases, leaving 12 bases of the junction unmatched. CDR3 length: 16 amino acids. Germline V lookup: CDR1 SGHVS, CDR2 FQNEAQ. The CDR3 loop is CASSQFTGQVNNEQFF. Written as DNA, the CDR3 is TGTGCCAGCAGCCAATTCACCGGACAGGTGAACAATGAGCAGTTCTTC.